The present entry profiles one TCR beta chain with its context. The data were taken from a study of blood T cell repertoires in COVID-19. Study information: Spain, Italy and the United States supplied samples that represented acute and convalescent COVID-19.

Some clones are missing from TCRdb's copy, which holds only in-frame ones; the method was immunoSEQ multiplex PCR. The sample has more than 85,000 clones; approximately 87% are singletons. This CDR3 is built from 13 residues. Deletions cut 3 bases from V and 10 bases from J, with 10 bases between. Germline V CDR1 and CDR2: KGHSH, LQKENI. The TCR was taken from a woman aged 50 to 60 with acute or convalescent COVID-19. The sample taken for sequencing was peripheral blood. The chain carries TRBV18 and TRBJ1-6; D call uncertain. The DNA of the CDR3 is TGTGCCAGCTCACCTAATTTTGAGTCACCCCTCCACTTT. Its translation: CASSPNFESPLHF.